This TCR beta chain was recorded in a study of T cells after yellow fever vaccination. Study-level findings and limits: Researchers report a weaker secondary response that nonetheless peaked faster, day 5 versus 15.

This CDR3 is 13 amino acids long. Trimming left V 5 bases short and J 5 bases short, with 10 bases between. This clonotype was counted only a few times. What it binds is unknown. For TCR, cDNA came from 5'RACE template switching, which added a universal primer site and UMIs. In TCRdb, the 5' RACE reads were re-called with MiXCR into one record per CDR3 protein. The sample holds 150,000 to 200,000 distinct CDR3 sequences, approximately 9.9% seen once. Source: CD8+ T cells sorted from PBMCs, taken 15 days after the yellow fever booster vaccination. The gene calls are TRBV12-3 or TRBV12-4 and TRBJ2-1; the D gene is possibly TRBD1 (6 bases). The clonotype comes from a man between 18 and 29 years old who received the YFV17D yellow fever vaccine. The CDR3 here is CASSADRNNEQFF. The CDR3 coding sequence is TGTGCCAGCAGTGCCGACAGGAACAATGAGCAGTTCTTC.